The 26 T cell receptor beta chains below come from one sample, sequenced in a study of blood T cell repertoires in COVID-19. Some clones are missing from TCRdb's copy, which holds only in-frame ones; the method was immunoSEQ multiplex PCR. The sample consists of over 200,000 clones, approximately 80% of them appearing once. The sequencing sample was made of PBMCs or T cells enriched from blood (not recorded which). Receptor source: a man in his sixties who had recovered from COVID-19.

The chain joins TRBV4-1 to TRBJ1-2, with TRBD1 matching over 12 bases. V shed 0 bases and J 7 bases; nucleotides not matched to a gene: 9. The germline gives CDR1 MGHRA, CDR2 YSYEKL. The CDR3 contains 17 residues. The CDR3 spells CASSQDFGTGGAGGYTF. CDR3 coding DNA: TGCGCCAGCAGCCAAGATTTCGGGACAGGGGGCGCGGGTGGCTACACCTTC.

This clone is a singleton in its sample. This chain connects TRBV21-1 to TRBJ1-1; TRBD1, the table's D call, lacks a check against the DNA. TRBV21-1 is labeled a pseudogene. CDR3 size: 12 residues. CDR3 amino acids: CASSRGQGKAFF. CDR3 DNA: TGTGCCAGCAGCAGAGGACAGGGTAAAGCTTTCTTT.

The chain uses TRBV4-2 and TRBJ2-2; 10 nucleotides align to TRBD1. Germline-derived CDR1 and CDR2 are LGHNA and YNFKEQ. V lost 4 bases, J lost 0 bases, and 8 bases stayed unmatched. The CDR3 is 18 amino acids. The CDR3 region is CASSRSLGQGANTGELFF. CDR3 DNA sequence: TGTGCCAGCAGCCGATCCTTAGGACAGGGGGCGAACACCGGGGAGCTGTTTTTT.

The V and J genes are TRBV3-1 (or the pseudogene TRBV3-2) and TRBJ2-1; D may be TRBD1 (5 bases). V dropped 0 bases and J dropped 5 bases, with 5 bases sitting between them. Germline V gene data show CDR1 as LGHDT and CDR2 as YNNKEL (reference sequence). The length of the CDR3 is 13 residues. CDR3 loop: CASSQDRDNEQFF. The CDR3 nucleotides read TGTGCCAGCAGCCAAGACAGGGACAATGAGCAGTTCTTC.

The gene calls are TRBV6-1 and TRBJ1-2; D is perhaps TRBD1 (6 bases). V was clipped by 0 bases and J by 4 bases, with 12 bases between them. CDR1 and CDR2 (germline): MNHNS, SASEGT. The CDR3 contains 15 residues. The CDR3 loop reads CASSEAIGGTYGYTF. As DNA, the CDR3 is TGTGCCAGCAGTGAAGCGATAGGGGGTACCTATGGCTACACCTTC.

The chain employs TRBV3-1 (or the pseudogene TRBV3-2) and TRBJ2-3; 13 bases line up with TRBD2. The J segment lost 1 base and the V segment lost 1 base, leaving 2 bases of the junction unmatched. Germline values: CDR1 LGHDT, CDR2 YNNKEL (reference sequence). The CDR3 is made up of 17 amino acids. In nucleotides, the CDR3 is TGTGCCAGCAGCCAAGCGGGGACTAGCGGGGGCACAGATACGCAGTATTTT. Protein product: CASSQAGTSGGTDTQYF.

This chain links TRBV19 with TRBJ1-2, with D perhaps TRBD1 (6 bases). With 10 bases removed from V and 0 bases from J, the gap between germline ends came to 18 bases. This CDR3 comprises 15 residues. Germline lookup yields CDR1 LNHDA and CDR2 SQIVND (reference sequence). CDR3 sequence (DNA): TGTGCCACCCAGGGGTGGAGGAATGCTAACTATGGCTACACCTTC. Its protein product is CATQGWRNANYGYTF.

CDR3 nucleotides: TGTGCCAGCAGTCCCACGTCCGGGACAGGGGTAATGGATGAAAAACTGTTTTTT. The encoded protein is CASSPTSGTGVMDEKLFF. V and J are TRBV27 and TRBJ1-4, with 10 bases that match TRBD1. The V gene's germline CDR1 is MNHEY and CDR2 SMNVEV (reference sequence). The V gene end was trimmed by 5 bases and the J gene end by 6 bases; junction bases not matched to a gene: 15. The CDR3 has 18 amino acids.

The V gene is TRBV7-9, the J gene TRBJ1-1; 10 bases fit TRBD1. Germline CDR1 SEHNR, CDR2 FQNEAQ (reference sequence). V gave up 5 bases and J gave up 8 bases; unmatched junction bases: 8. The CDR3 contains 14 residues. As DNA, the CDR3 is TGTGCCAGCAGCCGGATCGGACAGGGGGAGGAAGCTTTCTTT. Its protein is CASSRIGQGEEAFF.

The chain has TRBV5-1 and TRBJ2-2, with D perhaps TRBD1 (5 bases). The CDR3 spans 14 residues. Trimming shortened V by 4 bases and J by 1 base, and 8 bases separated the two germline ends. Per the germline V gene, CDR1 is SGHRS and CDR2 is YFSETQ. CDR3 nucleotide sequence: TGCGCCAGCAGCGATGACAGGAACACCGGGGAGCTGTTTTTT. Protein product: CASSDDRNTGELFF. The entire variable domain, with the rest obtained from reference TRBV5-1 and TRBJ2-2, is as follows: KAGVTQTPRYLIKTRGQQVTLSCSPISGHRSVSWYQQTPGQGLQFLFEYFSETQRNKGNFPGRFSGRQFSNSRSEMNVSTLELGDSALYLCASSDDRNTGELFFGEGSRLTVL.

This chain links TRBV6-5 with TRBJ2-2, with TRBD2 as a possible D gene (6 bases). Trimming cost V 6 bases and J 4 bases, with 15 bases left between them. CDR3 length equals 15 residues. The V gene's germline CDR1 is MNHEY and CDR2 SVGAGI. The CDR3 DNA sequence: TGTGCCAGCAGGACTAATCTGGGACTCACCGGGGAGCTGTTTTTT. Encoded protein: CASRTNLGLTGELFF.

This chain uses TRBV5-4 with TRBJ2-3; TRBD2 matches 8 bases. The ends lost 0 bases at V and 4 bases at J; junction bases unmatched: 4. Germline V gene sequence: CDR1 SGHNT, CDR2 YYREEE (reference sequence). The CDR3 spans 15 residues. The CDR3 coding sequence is TGTGCCAGCAGCTTGGAACTAGCGGTAGCAGATACGCAGTATTTT. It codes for CASSLELAVADTQYF.

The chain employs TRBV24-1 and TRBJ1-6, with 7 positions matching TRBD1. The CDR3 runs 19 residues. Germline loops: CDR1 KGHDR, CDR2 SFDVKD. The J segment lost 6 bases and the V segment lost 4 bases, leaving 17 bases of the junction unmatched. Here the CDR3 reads CATSDPPFCKGQSNSPLHF. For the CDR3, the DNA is TGTGCCACCAGTGACCCCCCCTTCTGCAAGGGACAGTCTAATTCACCCCTCCACTTT.

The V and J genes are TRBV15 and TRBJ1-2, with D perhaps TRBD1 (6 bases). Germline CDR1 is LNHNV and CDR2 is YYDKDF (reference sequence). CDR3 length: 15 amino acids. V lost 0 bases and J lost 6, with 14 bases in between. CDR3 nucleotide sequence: TGTGCCACCAGCAGAGATGCGAGAGGGGGTGATGGCTACACCTTC. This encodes CATSRDARGGDGYTF.

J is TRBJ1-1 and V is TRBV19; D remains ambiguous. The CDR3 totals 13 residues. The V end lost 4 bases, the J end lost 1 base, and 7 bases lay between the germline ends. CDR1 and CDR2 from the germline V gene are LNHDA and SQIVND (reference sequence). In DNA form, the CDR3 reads TGTGCCAGTAGTAAGACGGGGAACACTGAAGCTTTCTTT. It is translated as CASSKTGNTEAFF.

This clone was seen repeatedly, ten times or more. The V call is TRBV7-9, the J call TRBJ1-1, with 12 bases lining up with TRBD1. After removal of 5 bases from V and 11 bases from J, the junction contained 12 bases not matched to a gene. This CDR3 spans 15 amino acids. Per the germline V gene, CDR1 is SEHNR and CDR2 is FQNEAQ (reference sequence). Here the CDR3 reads CASSARGQGAFEAFF. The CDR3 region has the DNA TGTGCCAGCAGCGCTAGGGGACAGGGGGCTTTTGAGGCTTTCTTT.

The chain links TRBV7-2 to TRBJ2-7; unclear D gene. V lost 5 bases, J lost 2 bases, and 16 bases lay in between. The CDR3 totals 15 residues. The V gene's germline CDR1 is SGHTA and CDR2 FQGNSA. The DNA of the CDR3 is TGTGCCAGCAGCCCGAGGCAGCAAAACACCTACGAGCAGTACTTC. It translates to CASSPRQQNTYEQYF.

The CDR3 reads CASSARAGGGNEQFF. CDR3 coding DNA: TGTGCCAGCAGTGCGAGAGCGGGGGGTGGAAATGAGCAGTTCTTC. The genes are TRBV2 and TRBJ2-1, with 9 bases fitting TRBD2. The CDR3 runs to 15 residues. Germline loops: CDR1 SNHLY, CDR2 FYNNEI. With V trimmed by 4 bases and J by 7 bases, 8 bases remained unmatched.

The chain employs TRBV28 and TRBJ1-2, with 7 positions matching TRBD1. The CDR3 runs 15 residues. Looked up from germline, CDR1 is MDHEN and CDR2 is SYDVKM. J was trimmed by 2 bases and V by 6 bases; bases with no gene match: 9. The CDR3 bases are TGTGCCAGCAGGATCACAGGGGTCTCCAACTATGGCTACACCTTC. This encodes CASRITGVSNYGYTF.

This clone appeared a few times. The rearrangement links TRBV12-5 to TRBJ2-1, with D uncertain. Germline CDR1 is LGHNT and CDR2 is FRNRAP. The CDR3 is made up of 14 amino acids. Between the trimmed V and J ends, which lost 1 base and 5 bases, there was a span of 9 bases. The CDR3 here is CASGLGAENNEQFF. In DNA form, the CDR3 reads TGTGCTAGTGGTTTGGGTGCCGAGAACAATGAGCAGTTCTTC.

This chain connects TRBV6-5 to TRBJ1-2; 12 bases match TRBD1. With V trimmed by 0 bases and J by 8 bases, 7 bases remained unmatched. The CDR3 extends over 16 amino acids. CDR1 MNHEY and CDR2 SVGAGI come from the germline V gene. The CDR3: CASSYSGQGAQGGYTF. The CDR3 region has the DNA TGTGCCAGCAGTTACTCGGGACAGGGGGCGCAGGGAGGCTACACCTTC.

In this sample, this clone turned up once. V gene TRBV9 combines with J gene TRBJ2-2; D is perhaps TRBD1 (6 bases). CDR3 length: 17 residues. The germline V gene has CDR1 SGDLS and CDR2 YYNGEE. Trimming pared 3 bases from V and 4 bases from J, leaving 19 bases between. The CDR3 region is CASSETSGQPSTGELFF. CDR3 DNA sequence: TGTGCCAGCAGCGAAACCTCTGGACAGCCCAGCACCGGGGAGCTGTTTTTT.

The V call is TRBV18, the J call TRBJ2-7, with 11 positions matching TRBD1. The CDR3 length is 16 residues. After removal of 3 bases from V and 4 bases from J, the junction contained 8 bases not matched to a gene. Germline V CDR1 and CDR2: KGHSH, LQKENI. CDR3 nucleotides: TGTGCCAGCTCACCGGCTATTGGGGACAGGGGGTACGAGCAGTACTTC. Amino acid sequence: CASSPAIGDRGYEQYF.

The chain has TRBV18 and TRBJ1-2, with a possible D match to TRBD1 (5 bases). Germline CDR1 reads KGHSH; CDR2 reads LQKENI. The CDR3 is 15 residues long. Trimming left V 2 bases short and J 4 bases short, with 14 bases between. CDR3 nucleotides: TGTGCCAGCTCACCAAGTCAGGGATATGGCTATGGCTACACCTTC. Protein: CASSPSQGYGYGYTF.

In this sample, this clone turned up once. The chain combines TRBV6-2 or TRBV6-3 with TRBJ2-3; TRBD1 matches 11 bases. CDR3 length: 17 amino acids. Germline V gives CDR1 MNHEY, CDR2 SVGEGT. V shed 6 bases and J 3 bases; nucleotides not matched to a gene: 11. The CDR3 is CASSTPRTGGLTDTQYF. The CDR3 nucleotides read TGTGCCAGCAGCACCCCCAGGACAGGGGGCCTAACAGATACGCAGTATTTT.

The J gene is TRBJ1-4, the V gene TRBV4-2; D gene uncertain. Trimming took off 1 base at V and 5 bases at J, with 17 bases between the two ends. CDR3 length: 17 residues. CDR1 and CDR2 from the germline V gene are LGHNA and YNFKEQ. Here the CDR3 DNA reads TGTGCCAGCAGCCAAGGTGGCATGGGGAGCCTAAATGAAAAACTGTTTTTT. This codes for CASSQGGMGSLNEKLFF.